This is a list of T cell receptor beta chains from one sample in a study of cytomegalovirus exposure and HLA in healthy donors. TCRdb's copy holds only in-frame clones and misses some; the assay was immunoSEQ multiplex PCR. The sample shows around 63,000 clones, roughly nine tenths of them seen only once. Sample: PBMCs. These receptors originate from a woman younger than 30 in good health and CMV-seronegative. CDR3s include the opening cysteine and the closing phenylalanine or tryptophan. A D gene is named only where the DNA matches it firmly. Only some rows state a clone size, as once, few, many or a class for expanded clones.

j_gene,abundance,len,d_gene,v_gene,CDR3aa,CDR3nt
TRBJ1-2,.,14,.,TRBV5-6,CASSWARGSYGYTF,TGTGCCAGCAGCTGGGCCCGGGGGAGCTATGGCTACACCTTC
TRBJ2-3,.,14,.,TRBV2,CASSGLVGSATQYF,TGTGCCAGCAGTGGTTTAGTTGGAAGCGCTACGCAGTATTTT
TRBJ2-7,.,14,TRBD2,TRBV19,CASRRGEGLYEQYF,TGTGCCAGTAGGCGGGGGGAAGGCCTCTACGAGCAGTACTTC
TRBJ2-5,.,16,.,TRBV27,CASSSHEAGAQWAQYF,TGTGCCAGCAGTTCCCATGAGGCGGGGGCCCAATGGGCCCAGTACTTC
TRBJ2-7,.,14,TRBD2,TRBV10-1,CASSVSGRGLEQYF,TGCGCCAGCAGTGTTAGCGGGAGAGGGCTCGAGCAGTACTTC
TRBJ1-5,once,14,TRBD1,TRBV27,CASSFGTANQPQHF,TGTGCCAGCAGTTTCGGGACAGCCAATCAGCCCCAGCATTTT
TRBJ1-2,once,15,.,TRBV10-3,CAISEGQTLNYGYTF,TGTGCCATCAGTGAGGGACAGACACTTAACTATGGCTACACCTTC
TRBJ2-5,.,15,.,TRBV11-3,CASSQGGVGQETQYF,TGTGCCAGCAGCCAAGGCGGGGTGGGGCAAGAGACCCAGTACTTC
TRBJ1-6,.,14,.,TRBV10-3,CAIRAEQGNSPLHF,TGTGCCATCAGGGCGGAACAGGGAAATTCACCCCTCCACTTT
TRBJ2-1,.,17,TRBD2,TRBV5-1,CASSSLGLADTYNEQFF,TGCGCCAGCAGCTCCTTAGGACTAGCGGATACCTACAATGAGCAGTTCTTC
TRBJ2-1,.,15,TRBD2,TRBV5-6,CASSSGSLAGNEQFF,TGTGCCAGCAGCAGCGGGAGTCTAGCCGGCAATGAGCAGTTCTTC
TRBJ2-5,.,15,TRBD1,TRBV15,CATSRAGTGEETQYF,TGTGCCACCAGCAGAGCCGGGACAGGGGAAGAGACCCAGTACTTC
TRBJ2-5,.,13,TRBD1,TRBV7-2,CASSLTGGETQYF,TGTGCCAGCAGCTTGACAGGGGGAGAGACCCAGTACTTC
TRBJ2-5,.,14,TRBD2,TRBV5-1,CASSPGTSGETQYF,TGCGCCAGCAGCCCCGGGACTAGCGGGGAGACCCAGTACTTC
TRBJ1-6,.,15,.,TRBV7-9,CASSLGQSGDSPLHF,TGTGCCAGCAGCTTAGGACAGTCGGGGGATTCACCCCTCCACTTT
TRBJ2-2,.,17,TRBD2,TRBV4-2,CASSKATSGGGRGELFF,TGTGCCAGCAGCAAAGCTACTAGCGGGGGGGGCCGCGGGGAGCTGTTTTTT
TRBJ2-5,.,15,TRBD2,TRBV4-2,CASSQDLGGEETQYF,TGTGCCAGCAGCCAAGATCTCGGGGGGGAAGAGACCCAGTACTTC